Detailed here is one TCR beta chain. Its target is unknown. As to time point: blood at routine non-recurrence follow-up after resection. TCRs were sequenced from unsorted whole RNA of tumor, nontumor lung or PBMC. This sample was included in a study of spatial heterogeneity in lung cancer. Across the whole study: Where present, follow-up PBMC were sequenced a median of about 2 years after resection. Beta-chain sequences consistently outnumbered alpha-chain sequences in detection.

MiXCR, run by TCRdb on the 5' RACE reads, gives a single entry per CDR3 protein. The sample consists of tens of thousands of distinct CDR3 sequences, 15% to 20% of them appearing once. General study findings and limits: Follow-up blood showed ubiquitous expanded tumor TCRs less than blood at resection did.

The sequence was collected from a male donor with early-stage non-small cell lung cancer. The starting material was PBMCs, obtained at follow-up.

The CDR3 DNA reads as TGTGCCAGCAGCCAAGATTCGGCGATCCCTGTGATAGGCGGCTACACCTTC. Its translation: CASSQDSAIPVIGGYTF. The rearrangement links TRBV14 to TRBJ1-2; D is ambiguous. Trimming removed 0 bases at V and 8 bases at J, with 22 bases between. Germline CDR1 is SGHDN and CDR2 is FVKESK. The CDR3 length is 17 residues.